Listed below are T cell receptor beta chains from one sample, sequenced in a study of blood T cell repertoires in COVID-19. Assay used: immunoSEQ multiplex PCR; TCRdb lists only in-frame clones, some missing. The table has hundreds of thousands of clones, around 87% seen once. The sample comprised peripheral blood. These receptor sequences come from a woman in her thirties or forties with COVID-19, enrolled during active disease. The CDR3 runs from the conserved cysteine through the conserved F or W. The order of the fields is V gene, D gene, clone size, J gene, CDR3 DNA, CDR3 protein. A D gene is named only where the DNA matches it firmly. Clone size is stated in some rows and not others, as once, few, many or a class when expanded.

v_call: TRBV5-8; d_call: NA; clone_size: NA; j_call: TRBJ1-5; cdr3_nt: TGTGCCAGCAGCTTCGGGGTCGGGGGCAATCAGCCCCAGCATTTT; cdr3_aa: CASSFGVGGNQPQHF
v_call: TRBV4-3; d_call: TRBD2; clone_size: NA; j_call: TRBJ2-7; cdr3_nt: TGCGCCAGCAGCCAAGGAGCGGGAGGCTACGAGCAGTACTTC; cdr3_aa: CASSQGAGGYEQYF
v_call: TRBV27; d_call: TRBD2; clone_size: NA; j_call: TRBJ2-7; cdr3_nt: TGTGCCAGCAGTAAAATAGCGGGGGCCTTCTACGAGCAGTACTTC; cdr3_aa: CASSKIAGAFYEQYF
v_call: TRBV19; d_call: NA; clone_size: NA; j_call: TRBJ1-1; cdr3_nt: TGTGCCAGTAGTATTGGGGGGGAGGCAGCTTTCTTT; cdr3_aa: CASSIGGEAAFF
v_call: TRBV7-2; d_call: NA; clone_size: NA; j_call: TRBJ2-5; cdr3_nt: TGTGCCAGCACGAAGCGGTACCAAGAGACCCAGTACTTC; cdr3_aa: CASTKRYQETQYF
v_call: TRBV15; d_call: NA; clone_size: NA; j_call: TRBJ1-6; cdr3_nt: TGTGCCACCAGGCCTGGGGGGTCTGGGTCACCCCTCCACTTT; cdr3_aa: CATRPGGSGSPLHF
v_call: TRBV4-3; d_call: TRBD2; clone_size: NA; j_call: TRBJ2-1; cdr3_nt: TGCGCCAGCAGCCAAGACCCACTAGCGGGACTCGCCAATGAGCAGTTCTTC; cdr3_aa: CASSQDPLAGLANEQFF
v_call: TRBV30; d_call: NA; clone_size: NA; j_call: TRBJ1-5; cdr3_nt: TGTGCCTGGAGTGTGTTCCAGGGAAGGGATCAGCCCCAGCATTTT; cdr3_aa: CAWSVFQGRDQPQHF
v_call: TRBV15; d_call: TRBD2; clone_size: NA; j_call: TRBJ2-5; cdr3_nt: TGTGCCACCAGCAGAGGGACTAGCGGGTCCCAAGAGACCCAGTACTTC; cdr3_aa: CATSRGTSGSQETQYF
v_call: TRBV19; d_call: NA; clone_size: NA; j_call: TRBJ2-5; cdr3_nt: TGTGCCAGTAGTATGGGCAGTCAAGAGACCCAGTACTTC; cdr3_aa: CASSMGSQETQYF
v_call: TRBV7-3; d_call: TRBD2; clone_size: NA; j_call: TRBJ2-5; cdr3_nt: TGTGTCAGCAGCCGCCTAGGGTCCTTAGCGGGAGAAGAGACCCAGTACTTC; cdr3_aa: CVSSRLGSLAGEETQYF
v_call: TRBV7-6; d_call: TRBD2; clone_size: NA; j_call: TRBJ2-3; cdr3_nt: TGTGCCAGCAGCTTGGGGACTAGCGCCCCCGGCGATACGCAGTATTTT; cdr3_aa: CASSLGTSAPGDTQYF
v_call: TRBV21-1; d_call: NA; clone_size: NA; j_call: TRBJ2-7; cdr3_nt: TGTGCCAGCAGCAATCGGTCCCCGGGACAGGGGCTCGAGCAGTACTTC; cdr3_aa: CASSNRSPGQGLEQYF
v_call: TRBV11-1; d_call: TRBD2; clone_size: NA; j_call: TRBJ2-1; cdr3_nt: TGTGCCAGCAGCCTCCTGGGGACTAGCGTAGACAATGAGCAGTTCTTC; cdr3_aa: CASSLLGTSVDNEQFF
v_call: TRBV7-3; d_call: TRBD2; clone_size: NA; j_call: TRBJ2-3; cdr3_nt: TGTGCCAGCAGTCCGGCGGCGGGAGCTCTACAGTATTTT; cdr3_aa: CASSPAAGALQYF
v_call: TRBV29-1; d_call: NA; clone_size: NA; j_call: TRBJ1-2; cdr3_nt: TGCAGCGGACAACAAGCTAACTATGGCTACACCTTC; cdr3_aa: CSGQQANYGYTF
v_call: TRBV15; d_call: TRBD1; clone_size: NA; j_call: TRBJ2-7; cdr3_nt: TGTGCCACCAGCGGGACAGGGAGACCCTACGAGCAGTACTTC; cdr3_aa: CATSGTGRPYEQYF
v_call: TRBV18; d_call: NA; clone_size: NA; j_call: TRBJ1-2; cdr3_nt: TGTGCCAGCTCACCGAACGTACAGGTACTCGACTATGGCTACACCTTC; cdr3_aa: CASSPNVQVLDYGYTF
v_call: TRBV9; d_call: TRBD1; clone_size: NA; j_call: TRBJ1-2; cdr3_nt: TGTGCCAGCAGCGTATATGGGACAGGAGATACTTATGGCTACACCTTC; cdr3_aa: CASSVYGTGDTYGYTF
v_call: TRBV10-1; d_call: TRBD1; clone_size: NA; j_call: TRBJ1-2; cdr3_nt: TGCGCCAGCACTAGAGCGACAGGGGGACCCTATGGCTACACCTTC; cdr3_aa: CASTRATGGPYGYTF
v_call: TRBV3-1/TRBV3-2; d_call: NA; clone_size: once; j_call: TRBJ2-7; cdr3_nt: TGTGCCAGCAGCCAAGGTAGTGGGGGCCCCTACGAGCAGTACTTC; cdr3_aa: CASSQGSGGPYEQYF
v_call: TRBV2; d_call: TRBD1; clone_size: NA; j_call: TRBJ1-1; cdr3_nt: TGTGCCGTTACAGGGGGCACTGAAGCTTTCTTT; cdr3_aa: CAVTGGTEAFF